This T cell receptor (beta chain) emerged from a study of cytomegalovirus exposure and HLA in healthy donors. General study results and limits: A later analysis appeared to link common viral pathogens to several of the most significant clusters. Researchers left out some V segments, among them TRBV6-2 and TRBV6-3, as indistinguishable. Reportedly, cytomegalovirus status was diagnosed with high sensitivity and specificity.

About this clone: Its antigen is not identified.

V was clipped by 0 bases and J by 2 bases, with 21 bases between them. This CDR3 has 18 residues. Germline values: CDR1 SGHRS, CDR2 YFSETQ. 60 Vbeta and 13 Jbeta primers were used in PCR. Per the original data handling: It was a later analysis that counted roughly 80 million unique TCR beta chains, of which about 10 million were shared. Libraries were prepared by immunoSEQ multiplex PCR; TCRdb keeps only in-frame clonotypes and omits some of them. The V and J calls and the clone size are those of that table, but D and trimming were determined from the DNA. The sample lists 150,000 to 200,000 clones; roughly 80% were seen once.

The clonotype was recovered from a female donor in good health and CMV-seronegative. The chain carries TRBV5-1 and TRBJ2-7, with D possibly being TRBD1 (6 bases). Sequences were obtained from PBMCs. The CDR3 protein is CASSLGLRSQGITYEQYF. In nucleotides, the CDR3 is TGCGCCAGCAGCTTGGGATTGAGGTCACAGGGAATTACCTACGAGCAGTACTTC.